The T cell receptor (beta chain) under discussion was sequenced for a study of cytomegalovirus exposure and HLA in healthy donors. Study-level points and caveats: According to a later analysis, donors in an Asian-associated ancestry cluster reportedly had fewer N-insertions than the roughly 720-donor mean. There were some public TCRs occurring in many donors, but most TCR sequences were rare. In an earlier analysis, in some 500 donors, most V segments appeared productive either ~87% or ~30% of the time. One variant, a missense change in DCLRE1C, was linked in a later analysis to TCR beta V- and J-gene trimming.

As concerns this clone: Antigen specificity is unknown.

The CDR3 runs to 15 residues. V trimming: 4 bases; J trimming: 9 bases; junction bases outside the gene matches: 7. Germline CDR1 SGHRS, CDR2 YFSETQ. 60 Vbeta and 13 Jbeta primers were used in PCR. Some clones are missing from TCRdb's copy, which holds only in-frame ones; the method was immunoSEQ multiplex PCR. Among 95,000 to 150,000 clones listed, around three quarters were seen once. The chain uses TRBV5-1 and TRBJ1-6; 10 nucleotides match TRBD1. Sample: PBMCs. The TCR sequence derives from a man aged 25-40 years in good health and CMV-seropositive. In DNA, the CDR3 is TGCGCCAGCAGCCGGGACAGGGGTACTGGTTCACCCCTCCACTTT. Translated: CASSRDRGTGSPLHF.